This T cell receptor beta chain was retrieved from a study of cytomegalovirus exposure and HLA in healthy donors. Study conclusions and caveats: For TCR beta chains, V- and J-gene trimming was later linked to a missense DCLRE1C variant. Generally TCR sequences proved uncommon, though certain public TCRs appeared in numerous donors.

The PCR employed 60 Vbeta primers together with 13 Jbeta primers. Method: immunoSEQ multiplex PCR; TCRdb's copy keeps in-frame clones and lacks some. The sample contains about 140,000 clones, about 80% of which appear only once. This clone was counted a few times. Its target is not known. Each donor was nominally healthy when sampled (though unrecorded immune exposures were likely). Per germline, CDR1 KGHSH and CDR2 LQKENI. Trimming removed 5 bases at V and 2 bases at J, with 15 bases between. The CDR3 loop spans 15 amino acids. V is TRBV18 and J is TRBJ1-1; perhaps TRBD1 as D (5 bases). This receptor was taken from a middle-aged man in good health and CMV-seronegative. The sequenced sample consisted of PBMCs. The CDR3 DNA follows: TGTGCCAGCTCATCCGGGGGTGCGGGAAACACTGAAGCTTTCTTT. Residues: CASSSGGAGNTEAFF.